These 8 T cell receptor delta chains were sequenced from one sample in a study of Vδ1+ human thymocytes. Points from the study as a whole: In the thymus, TRG and TRD repertoires looked highly polyclonal with Gaussian CDR3 lengths.

No antigen is known for these receptors. RNA was extracted from the cells and then reverse transcribed. The CDR3 regions were amplified by multiplex PCR from V-gene primers to a constant-region primer. TCRdb re-processed the multiplex PCR reads via CATT. The sample contains about 75,000 delta-chain clones, about 35% of which appear only once. Sequencing input: Vdelta1+ gamma-delta thymocytes from the thymus. The subset denotes: FACS-sorted CD3+ TCRalphabeta- TCRVdelta1+ TCRVdelta2- thymocytes. Source of these receptors: a boy in the first two years of life who had congenital heart surgery.

The V gene is TRDV1, the J gene TRDJ1; weak D call: TRDD2 (5 bases). CDR3 length: 23 amino acids. Trimming cost V 9 bases and J 0 bases, with 41 bases left between them. From germline, CDR1 is TSWWSYY and CDR2 QGS. The CDR3 is CALASHSPQPYRQGIPYTDKLIF. Here the CDR3 DNA reads TGTGCTCTCGCTTCCCACAGTCCCCAACCGTACCGGCAGGGAATCCCGTACACCGATAAACTCATCTTT.

This chain uses TRDV1 with TRDJ1; 9 nucleotides match TRDD2. The CDR3 covers 21 residues. Germline V gene data show CDR1 as TSWWSYY and CDR2 as QGS. The J segment lost 2 bases and the V segment lost 1 base, leaving 20 bases of the junction unmatched. CDR3 residues: CALGEPFLRTGGDGETDKLIF. The CDR3 DNA sequence: TGTGCTCTTGGGGAACCCTTCCTACGGACGGGGGGAGACGGGGAGACCGATAAACTCATCTTT.

This clone was seen more than once but under ten times. This chain joins TRDV2 and TRDJ1; no clear D gene. This CDR3 is 11 amino acids long. Germline values: CDR1 GEAIGNYY, CDR2 EKD. V was pared by 3 bases and J by 7 bases, with 8 bases between. The CDR3: CACDGVRKLIF. The CDR3 nucleotides are TGTGCCTGTGACGGGGTACGTAAACTCATCTTT.

V gene TRDV1 combines with J gene TRDJ1, with TRDD3 matching 7 bases. Germline assignment: CDR1 TSWWSYY and CDR2 QGS. The CDR3 is 18 amino acids. Trimming took 2 bases from V and 0 from J; bases not matched to a gene: 12. DNA for the CDR3: TGTGCTCTTGGGGAAGGTCGGGTTCTGGGGGCCCACACCGATAAACTCATCTTT. It yields the protein CALGEGRVLGAHTDKLIF.

This clone turned up a few times. The chain uses TRDV1 and TRDJ1; 9 positions match TRDD3. In germline, CDR1 is TSWWSYY, CDR2 QGS. The CDR3 has 22 amino acids. V shed 3 bases and J 2 bases; nucleotides not matched to a gene: 25. The CDR3 DNA reads as TGTGCTCTTGGGGATCCATGCCCCCTCCTAGGGGATACGCCCGGTTTGACCGATAAACTCATCTTT. It yields the protein CALGDPCPLLGDTPGLTDKLIF.

The chain uses TRDV1 and TRDJ1, with D unclear. V was pared by 0 bases and J by 0 bases, with 17 bases between. The CDR3 runs to 18 residues. CDR1 is TSWWSYY, CDR2 QGS, per germline. The CDR3 reads CALGELNSTMEYTDKLIF. The CDR3 DNA sequence: TGTGCTCTTGGGGAACTAAATTCAACGATGGAGTACACCGATAAACTCATCTTT.

This clone was seen more than once but under ten times. The chain couples TRDV1 to TRDJ1; 9 positions agree with TRDD3. Trimming took 3 bases from V and 3 from J; bases not matched to a gene: 14. This CDR3 region has 18 residues. Per germline, CDR1 TSWWSYY and CDR2 QGS. DNA of the CDR3: TGTGCTCTTGGGGATAAACCTTCCTTTAGGGGGATACCCGATAAACTCATCTTT. Translating it yields CALGDKPSFRGIPDKLIF.

This chain links TRDV1 with TRDJ1; 12 bases fit TRDD3. V lost 2 bases, J lost 0 bases, and 37 bases stayed unmatched. Per germline, CDR1 TSWWSYY and CDR2 QGS. The CDR3 length is 28 residues. The CDR3 region is CALGEKGPPSSLNPADWGIPKYTDKLIF. The CDR3 DNA sequence: TGTGCTCTTGGGGAAAAAGGCCCACCTTCCTCCCTAAACCCCGCCGACTGGGGGATACCGAAGTACACCGATAAACTCATCTTT.